These 23 T cell receptor beta chains were sequenced from one sample in a study of blood T cell repertoires in COVID-19. Assay used: immunoSEQ multiplex PCR; TCRdb lists only in-frame clones, some missing. The table shows 250,000 to 300,000 clones, with around 86% occurring only once. Sequencing was done on a sample of PBMCs or T cells enriched from blood (not recorded which). The receptors come from a woman in her thirties or forties who had recovered from COVID-19.

This clone was detected only once. The chain couples TRBV14 to TRBJ2-3; TRBD2 aligns across 10 bases. Looked up from germline, CDR1 is SGHDN and CDR2 is FVKESK. V gave up 4 bases and J gave up 4 bases; unmatched junction bases: 11. The CDR3 extends over 17 amino acids. The CDR3 here is CASSPNVLAGAADTQYF. Written as DNA, the CDR3 is TGTGCCAGCAGCCCAAACGTGCTAGCGGGAGCTGCAGATACGCAGTATTTT.

The chain has TRBV5-1 and TRBJ2-3, with D perhaps TRBD2 (7 bases). Germline V lookup: CDR1 SGHRS, CDR2 YFSETQ. The V and J ends lost 4 bases and 0 bases respectively, with 12 bases between them. The CDR3 length is 15 residues. The CDR3 reads CASSPRGLSTDTQYF. The CDR3, as DNA: TGCGCCAGCAGCCCGCGGGGGCTGAGCACAGATACGCAGTATTTT. Using reference TRBV5-1 and TRBJ2-3 for the parts outside the CDR3, the full variable domain is KAGVTQTPRYLIKTRGQQVTLSCSPISGHRSVSWYQQTPGQGLQFLFEYFSETQRNKGNFPGRFSGRQFSNSRSEMNVSTLELGDSALYLCASSPRGLSTDTQYFGPGTRLTVL.

The chain couples TRBV2 to TRBJ1-3; 8 bases are shared with TRBD1. The J segment lost 3 bases and the V segment lost 5 bases, leaving 6 bases of the junction unmatched. In germline, CDR1 is SNHLY, CDR2 FYNNEI. CDR3 length: 15 residues. The DNA for the CDR3 is TGTGCCAGCAGTATATATGGGACAGGTGGAAACACCATATATTTT. Its translation: CASSIYGTGGNTIYF.

V gene TRBV3-1 (or the pseudogene TRBV3-2) combines with J gene TRBJ2-7; 7 bases agree with TRBD2. The V segment lost 2 bases and the J segment 2 bases; nucleotides outside the gene matches: 3. The CDR3 is made up of 14 amino acids. Germline CDR1 is LGHDT and CDR2 is YNNKEL (reference sequence). The CDR3 is CASSQLAVPYEQYF. The CDR3 coding sequence is TGTGCCAGCAGCCAACTAGCGGTTCCCTACGAGCAGTACTTC.

The chain is built from TRBV19 and TRBJ1-6; 8 positions match TRBD1. The length of the CDR3 is 13 residues. J was trimmed by 7 bases and V by 6 bases; bases with no gene match: 2. Germline V gene data show CDR1 as LNHDA and CDR2 as SQIVND (reference sequence). Here the CDR3 DNA reads TGTGCCAGTAGCCAGGGGGCGAATTCACCCCTCCACTTT. It specifies CASSQGANSPLHF.

The rearrangement links TRBV7-2 to TRBJ1-2; D unclear. Germline V gene sequence: CDR1 SGHTA, CDR2 FQGNSA. V gave up 8 bases and J gave up 2 bases, with 15 bases separating them. The CDR3 is made up of 14 amino acids. The CDR3: CASSSSGQNYGYTF. In nucleotides, the CDR3 is TGTGCCAGCTCCTCTAGCGGGCAGAACTATGGCTACACCTTC. The variable domain in full, completed from reference TRBV7-2 and TRBJ1-2, reads GAGVSQSPSNKVTEKGKDVELRCDPISGHTALYWYRQSLGQGLEFLIYFQGNSAPDKSGLPSDRFSAERTGGSVSTLTIQRTQQEDSAVYLCASSSSGQNYGYTFGSGTRLTVV.

J is TRBJ2-1 and V is TRBV5-1; weak D call: TRBD1 (6 bases). Trimming removed 7 bases from V and 4 bases from J, with 15 bases in between. Germline-derived CDR1 and CDR2 are SGHRS and YFSETQ. The CDR3 extends over 14 amino acids. The CDR3 nucleotides read TGCGCCAGCGCGGCCCATGACAGGTACAATGAGCAGTTCTTC. Its translation: CASAAHDRYNEQFF.

This chain joins TRBV30 and TRBJ1-4; D not certain. The CDR3 is 15 amino acids. Trimming removed 0 bases at V and 5 bases at J, with 13 bases between. Looked up from germline, CDR1 is GTSNPN and CDR2 is SVGIG (reference sequence). The CDR3 reads CAWSVLGEANEKLFF. The CDR3, as DNA: TGTGCCTGGAGTGTACTGGGAGAGGCGAATGAAAAACTGTTTTTT.

The gene calls are TRBV18 and TRBJ2-1; D perhaps matches TRBD1 (5 bases). Per germline, CDR1 KGHSH and CDR2 LQKENI. The V gene lost 2 bases and the J gene lost 13 bases, with 9 bases spanning the gap. The CDR3 is made up of 11 amino acids. The CDR3 here is CASSPDRGQFF. The DNA of the CDR3 is TGTGCCAGCTCACCAGATAGGGGCCAGTTCTTC.

Here the CDR3 reads CASSPTRGYFYEQYF. The CDR3 DNA reads TGTGCCAGCAGCCCAACCCGGGGATATTTCTACGAGCAGTACTTC. This chain links TRBV7-2 with TRBJ2-7; weak D call: TRBD2 (5 bases). The CDR3 length is 15 residues. The germline V gene encodes CDR1 SGHTA and CDR2 FQGNSA. V lost 5 bases and J lost 3, with 17 bases in between.

The gene calls are TRBV19 and TRBJ1-3, with D unclear. The CDR3 totals 12 residues. V was cut by 4 bases and J by 3 bases, with 4 bases left in between. The germline gives CDR1 LNHDA, CDR2 SQIVND (reference sequence). The DNA of the CDR3 is TGTGCCAGTAGTAGGAGTGGAAACACCATATATTTT. Protein: CASSRSGNTIYF.

The DNA for the CDR3 is TGCGCCAGCAGCTTGGACCCGGGGTCCGCCTACGAGCAGTACTTC. Protein sequence: CASSLDPGSAYEQYF. The chain recombines TRBV5-1 with TRBJ2-7, with a tentative D call TRBD2 (5 bases). The CDR3 consists of 15 residues. With 0 bases removed from V and 2 bases from J, the gap between germline ends came to 12 bases. Germline-derived CDR1 and CDR2 are SGHRS and YFSETQ.

In nucleotides, the CDR3 is TGTGCCAGCAGGCTTAGCGGGAGGGCCCCCAATGAGCAGTTCTTC. It translates to CASRLSGRAPNEQFF. V is TRBV2 and J is TRBJ2-1, with 11 bases matching TRBD2. V lost 6 bases to trimming and J lost 6 bases; unmatched junction nucleotides: 7. CDR3 length: 15 amino acids. CDR1 is SNHLY and CDR2 is FYNNEI in the germline V gene. The full variable domain, with the rest looked up from reference TRBV2 and TRBJ2-1, is EPEVTQTPSHQVTQMGQEVILRCVPISNHLYFYWYRQILGQKVEFLVSFYNNEISEKSEIFDDQFSVERPDGSNFTLKIRSTKLEDSAMYFCASRLSGRAPNEQFFGPGTRLTVL.

CDR3 loop: CASRGGLAKNIQYF. The CDR3 DNA reads TGCGCCAGCAGGGGGGGGCTAGCCAAAAACATTCAGTACTTC. J is TRBJ2-4 and V is TRBV10-2; D possibly corresponds to TRBD2 (7 bases). V shed 6 bases and J shed 0 bases, with 9 bases lying between them. CDR3 length equals 14 residues. Germline loops: CDR1 WSHSY, CDR2 SAAADI.

This clone has a single count. This chain connects TRBV7-9 to TRBJ2-1, with 8 bases that match TRBD2. Germline CDR1 is SEHNR and CDR2 is FQNEAQ (reference sequence). The CDR3 consists of 16 residues. V lost 1 base to trimming and J lost 7 bases; unmatched junction nucleotides: 9. The DNA for the CDR3 is TGTGCCAGCAGCTTAGGGGGCGGGAGGATAAAAAATGAGCAGTTCTTC. Its protein is CASSLGGGRIKNEQFF.

The rearrangement uses TRBV18 and TRBJ2-2; 9 bases agree with TRBD2. The ends lost 6 bases at V and 3 bases at J; junction bases unmatched: 11. There are 17 residues in the CDR3. In germline, CDR1 is KGHSH, CDR2 LQKENI. CDR3 protein: CASSPYSGRTDTGELFF. CDR3 coding DNA: TGTGCCAGCTCGCCTTATAGCGGGAGAACAGACACCGGGGAGCTGTTTTTT.

This chain joins TRBV6-5 and TRBJ1-6; 8 nucleotides agree with TRBD1. CDR1 MNHEY and CDR2 SVGAGI come from the germline V gene. Trimming took 10 bases from V and 7 from J; bases not matched to a gene: 6. CDR3 length: 13 residues. The CDR3 loop reads CATSQGENSPLHF. CDR3 sequence (DNA): TGTGCCACCTCACAGGGGGAGAATTCACCCCTCCACTTT.

The rearrangement joins TRBV5-5 to TRBJ1-5, with TRBD1 matching over 7 bases. J gave up 4 bases and V 4 bases, and 5 bases lay outside the gene matches. CDR1 is SGHKS and CDR2 is YYEKEE in the germline V gene (reference sequence). This CDR3 has 14 amino acids. The CDR3 DNA is TGTGCCAGCAGCCCGGGGACAGCGAATCAGCCCCAGCATTTT. This sequence encodes CASSPGTANQPQHF.

The chain employs TRBV27 and TRBJ2-1, with 7 positions matching TRBD1. V trimming: 6 bases; J trimming: 2 bases; junction bases outside the gene matches: 13. The germline CDR1 and CDR2 sequences are MNHEY and SMNVEV (reference sequence). The CDR3 covers 17 residues. The CDR3 region is CASSQNRDRDPYNEQFF. The CDR3 DNA reads as TGTGCCAGCAGCCAAAACCGAGACAGGGATCCCTACAATGAGCAGTTCTTC.

The V and J genes are TRBV7-2 and TRBJ1-2; maybe TRBD1 (6 bases). The CDR3 spans 17 residues. Germline V gene lookup returns CDR1 SGHTA and CDR2 FQGNSA. With 0 bases removed from V and 2 bases from J, the gap between germline ends came to 16 bases. The CDR3 region is CASSLAALGGGNYGYTF. The DNA of the CDR3 is TGTGCCAGCAGCTTAGCCGCTTTAGGGGGGGGAAACTATGGCTACACCTTC. The full variable domain, its missing parts supplied by reference TRBV7-2 and TRBJ1-2, is GAGVSQSPSNKVTEKGKDVELRCDPISGHTALYWYRQSLGQGLEFLIYFQGNSAPDKSGLPSDRFSAERTGGSVSTLTIQRTQQEDSAVYLCASSLAALGGGNYGYTFGSGTRLTVV.

The chain couples TRBV19 to TRBJ1-5; TRBD1 agrees at 10 bases. The CDR3 runs to 15 residues. The germline CDR1 and CDR2 sequences are LNHDA and SQIVND (reference sequence). Losses at the gene ends were 5 bases for V and 6 bases for J; bases not matched to a gene: 7. CDR3 coding DNA: TGTGCCAGTAGTGCAGGGACAGGGGAGGGTCAGCCCCAGCATTTT. Protein product: CASSAGTGEGQPQHF.

As to this clone: Distinct nucleotide sequences in the sample also encode this CDR3. The chain joins TRBV5-1 to TRBJ1-3; D is unresolved. Per germline, CDR1 SGHRS and CDR2 YFSETQ. V lost 0 bases and J lost 0, with 7 bases in between. This CDR3 region has 15 residues. The CDR3 sequence is CASSLAGSSGNTIYF. The CDR3 DNA follows: TGCGCCAGCAGCTTGGCCGGGAGCTCTGGAAACACCATATATTTT.

The chain combines TRBV28 with TRBJ1-2; TRBD1 matches at 7 bases. Losses at the gene ends were 6 bases for V and 5 bases for J; bases not matched to a gene: 12. Germline lookup yields CDR1 MDHEN and CDR2 SYDVKM. This CDR3 region has 15 residues. Here the CDR3 DNA reads TGTGCCAGCAGCCAGACAGGGCTCCTAAGGTATGGCTACACCTTC. It specifies CASSQTGLLRYGYTF.